These 30 T cell receptor beta chains came from one sample sequenced in a study of CD8 T cells in Susac syndrome. An amount of RNA that ranged from roughly 0.5 to 1 ug was reverse transcribed with random hexamers. One entry per CDR3 protein results from TCRdb running MiXCR on the immunoSEQ multiplex PCR reads. The sample holds more than 150,000 distinct CDR3 sequences, approximately 95% seen once. The sequencing sample was made of CD8+ T cells from PBMCs. These receptors came from a human donor with Susac syndrome.

This rearrangement joins TRBV30 to TRBJ1-2, with D tentatively TRBD1 (5 bases). V lost 1 base and J lost 3, with 9 bases in between. The germline CDR1 and CDR2 sequences are GTSNPN and SVGIG (reference sequence). This CDR3 spans 13 amino acids. This chain's CDR3 is CAWSGDWYYGYTF. The CDR3 nucleotides read TGTGCCTGGAGTGGGGACTGGTACTATGGCTACACCTTC.

The J gene is TRBJ2-1, the V gene TRBV11-3, with D perhaps given as TRBD1 or TRBD2 (6 bases each). CDR3 length: 13 amino acids. Germline CDR1 is SGHNT and CDR2 is YENEEA. The germline V and J ends were trimmed by 7 bases and 7 bases, with 14 bases remaining between them. As DNA, the CDR3 is TGTGCCAGCAAAGAGGGGGGTGGTAATGAGCAGTTCTTC. Amino acid sequence: CASKEGGGNEQFF. The variable domain in full, with the rest retrieved from reference TRBV11-3 and TRBJ2-1, is EAGVVQSPRYKIIEKKQPVAFWCNPISGHNTLYWYLQNLGQGPELLIRYENEEAVDDSQLPKDRFSAERLKGVDSTLKIQPAELGDSAVYLCASKEGGGNEQFFGPGTRLTVL.

The chain carries TRBV20-1 and TRBJ1-1, with a possible D match to TRBD1 (5 bases). This CDR3 comprises 15 residues. The V and J ends lost 4 bases and 0 bases respectively, with 15 bases between them. Germline V gene data show CDR1 as DFQATT and CDR2 as SNEGSKA (reference sequence). The CDR3 here is CSAIPAGGLNTEAFF. In nucleotides, the CDR3 is TGCAGTGCTATCCCTGCGGGGGGACTGAACACTGAAGCTTTCTTT.

The chain links TRBV20-1 to TRBJ1-5; D gene uncertain. The germline V gene has CDR1 DFQATT and CDR2 SNEGSKA (reference sequence). Trimming took off 5 bases at V and 0 bases at J, with 14 bases between the two ends. The CDR3 is 15 amino acids. This CDR3 reads CSAQTDGYSNQPQHF. The CDR3 DNA reads TGCAGTGCTCAGACCGACGGATATAGCAATCAGCCCCAGCATTTT.

CDR3 coding DNA: TGCGCCAGCAGCCAGATCGGGAACTATCATGAGCAGTTCTTC. It encodes CASSQIGNYHEQFF. The V call is TRBV4-1, the J call TRBJ2-1, with D perhaps matching TRBD2 (5 bases). Trimming cost V 3 bases and J 8 bases, with 14 bases left between them. Germline assignment: CDR1 MGHRA and CDR2 YSYEKL. The CDR3 contains 14 residues.

The CDR3 sequence: CAWSVTGGYTF. CDR3 nucleotides: TGTGCCTGGAGTGTAACGGGTGGCTACACCTTC. V is TRBV30 and J is TRBJ1-2; D uncertain. There are 11 residues in the CDR3. Germline CDR1 and CDR2: GTSNPN and SVGIG (reference sequence). V was pared by 0 bases and J by 7 bases, with 6 bases between.

This chain connects TRBV9 to TRBJ1-3, with D possibly matching TRBD1 (6 bases). Per germline, CDR1 SGDLS and CDR2 YYNGEE. V dropped 0 bases and J dropped 2 bases, with 6 bases sitting between them. The CDR3 contains 14 residues. The CDR3 region has the DNA TGTGCCAGCAGCGTAGAGGGGGCTGGAAACACCATATATTTT. Its protein product is CASSVEGAGNTIYF.

This clonotype was picked up one time. The chain has TRBV5-1 and TRBJ2-1, with a tentative D call TRBD2 (5 bases). Trimming stripped 1 base from V and 0 bases from J, with 8 bases between. This CDR3 is built from 15 residues. Germline V gene sequence: CDR1 SGHRS, CDR2 YFSETQ. As DNA, the CDR3 is TGCGCCAGCAGCTTGCGGGGTGACTCCTACAATGAGCAGTTCTTC. Residues: CASSLRGDSYNEQFF.

The chain links TRBV6-1 to TRBJ1-2, with a tentative D call TRBD1 (5 bases). Looked up from germline, CDR1 is MNHNS and CDR2 is SASEGT. V was shortened by 1 base and J by 4 bases, with 13 bases between the two germline ends. This CDR3 has 15 residues. The CDR3, as DNA: TGTGCCAGCAGTGAAGGGGTAGGGGTCCTCTATGGCTACACCTTC. Protein sequence: CASSEGVGVLYGYTF.

V gene TRBV7-9 combines with J gene TRBJ2-7; possible D gene TRBD1, 6 bases. Per germline, CDR1 SEHNR and CDR2 FQNEAQ (reference sequence). The V and J ends lost 5 bases and 7 bases respectively, with 21 bases between them. The CDR3 spans 15 residues. The CDR3 DNA sequence: TGTGCCAGCAGCCACATTCAGGGGAATGTAGGTGAGCAGTACTTC. Protein product: CASSHIQGNVGEQYF.

The chain links TRBV19 to TRBJ1-5, with D tentatively TRBD1 (6 bases). CDR1 is LNHDA and CDR2 is SQIVND in the germline V gene (reference sequence). V lost 6 bases, J lost 3 bases, and 12 bases lay in between. The CDR3 is made up of 14 amino acids. As DNA, the CDR3 is TGTGCCAGTAGCCCCGGGACACCCAATCAGCCCCAGCATTTT. Translated, it gives CASSPGTPNQPQHF.

The chain recombines TRBV12-3 or TRBV12-4 with TRBJ1-1; the match to TRBD1 covers 9 bases. V was clipped by 4 bases and J by 1 base; unmatched bases: 1. The CDR3 is 14 amino acids. The DNA of the CDR3 is TGTGCCAGCAGTTCGGGACAGGGGAACACTGAAGCTTTCTTT. Amino acids: CASSSGQGNTEAFF.

This chain links TRBV5-1 with TRBJ2-5; the D is unclear. CDR3 length equals 11 residues. CDR1 is SGHRS and CDR2 is YFSETQ in the germline V gene. V was shortened by 2 bases and J by 5 bases, with 4 bases between the two germline ends. In DNA, the CDR3 is TGCGCCAGCAGCTTTGCCGAGACCCAGTACTTC. Translated: CASSFAETQYF.

J is TRBJ1-1 and V is TRBV30, with D maybe TRBD1 (6 bases). The CDR3 length is 12 residues. CDR1 is GTSNPN, CDR2 SVGIG, per germline (reference sequence). V lost 1 base and J lost 4, with 7 bases in between. The CDR3 DNA follows: TGTGCCTGGAGTGGGACAGCCACTGAAGCTTTCTTT. Protein: CAWSGTATEAFF.

This clonotype appeared once. The rearrangement links TRBV7-9 to TRBJ1-3; TRBD1 matches 7 bases. CDR3 length equals 16 residues. The germline V gene encodes CDR1 SEHNR and CDR2 FQNEAQ (reference sequence). J was trimmed by 0 bases and V by 5 bases; bases with no gene match: 7. In DNA, the CDR3 is TGTGCCAGCAGCCGGACAGGAGAGAACTCTGGAAACACCATATATTTT. Translating gives CASSRTGENSGNTIYF.

The rearrangement joins TRBV7-9 to TRBJ2-6, with no clear D. From germline, CDR1 is SEHNR and CDR2 FQNEAQ (reference sequence). V shed 1 base and J shed 0 bases, with 16 bases lying between them. This CDR3 is built from 19 residues. The CDR3 sequence is CASSLVRHQTLSGANVLTF. CDR3 nucleotide sequence: TGTGCCAGCAGCTTAGTTCGACACCAAACGCTCTCTGGGGCCAACGTCCTGACTTTC.

V and J are TRBV3-1 and TRBJ2-5; D not resolved. This CDR3 spans 15 amino acids. V lost 0 bases to trimming and J lost 4 bases, with 12 bases between them. Germline V CDR1 and CDR2: LGHDT, YNNKEL (reference sequence). The CDR3 DNA reads TGTGCCAGCAGCCAAGATAAGGAGACAACAGAGACCCAGTACTTC. It translates to CASSQDKETTETQYF.

The chain links TRBV11-2 to TRBJ2-5; weak D call: TRBD1 (6 bases). CDR1 SGHAT and CDR2 FQNNGV come from the germline V gene. The CDR3 consists of 18 residues. The germline V and J ends were trimmed by 1 base and 5 bases, with 23 bases remaining between them. CDR3 DNA: TGTGCCAGCAGCTTAGTTCGTGGTGAAGGGACAAGCTTCGAGACCCAGTACTTC. This gives the protein CASSLVRGEGTSFETQYF. Using reference TRBV11-2 and TRBJ2-5 for the parts outside the CDR3, the full variable domain is EAGVAQSPRYKIIEKRQSVAFWCNPISGHATLYWYQQILGQGPKLLIQFQNNGVVDDSQLPKDRFSAERLKGVDSTLKIQPAKLEDSAVYLCASSLVRGEGTSFETQYFGPGTRLLVL.

V gene TRBV13 combines with J gene TRBJ2-3, with D possibly being TRBD2 (5 bases). This CDR3 region has 16 residues. V lost 4 bases and J 1 base, leaving 15 bases between the germline ends. Germline V gene data show CDR1 as PRHDT and CDR2 as FYEKMQ (reference sequence). Here the CDR3 reads CASSSASNWGTDTQYF. Written as DNA, the CDR3 is TGTGCCAGCAGCTCCGCTAGCAATTGGGGCACAGATACGCAGTATTTT.

V usage is TRBV12-3 or TRBV12-4 and J usage is TRBJ1-5, with 8 bases matching TRBD1. The V gene end was trimmed by 5 bases and the J gene end by 7 bases; junction bases not matched to a gene: 4. There are 13 residues in the CDR3. CDR3 DNA sequence: TGTGCCAGCAGTATCACAGGGGGGCAGCCCCAGCATTTT. Its protein product is CASSITGGQPQHF.

The rearrangement links TRBV15 to TRBJ1-1, with D uncertain. Trimming removed 3 bases at V and 2 bases at J, with 7 bases between. CDR1 LNHNV and CDR2 YYDKDF come from the germline V gene (reference sequence). The CDR3 has 13 residues. CDR3 sequence (DNA): TGTGCCACCAGCAGGAAATTTAACACTGAAGCTTTCTTT. It specifies CATSRKFNTEAFF. Combining the CDR3 with reference TRBV15 and TRBJ1-1 gives the whole variable domain DAMVIQNPRYQVTQFGKPVTLSCSQTLNHNVMYWYQQKSSQAPKLLFHYYDKDFNNEADTPDNFQSRRPNTSFCFLDIRSPGLGDTAMYLCATSRKFNTEAFFGQGTRLTVV.

The J gene is TRBJ2-1, the V gene TRBV5-1; maybe TRBD2 (7 bases). The germline CDR1 and CDR2 sequences are SGHRS and YFSETQ. The V end lost 3 bases, the J end lost 8 bases, and 15 bases lay between the germline ends. The CDR3 extends over 14 amino acids. The CDR3 is CASSSRGGYHEQFF. The CDR3 region has the DNA TGCGCCAGCAGCTCAAGGGGGGGGTACCATGAGCAGTTCTTC.

The chain recombines TRBV20-1 with TRBJ2-3; D possibly corresponds to TRBD2 (6 bases). The CDR3 has 14 residues. Deletions cut 0 bases from V and 2 bases from J, with 9 bases between. Looked up from germline, CDR1 is DFQATT and CDR2 is SNEGSKA (reference sequence). The CDR3 region is CSARDWGDTDTQYF. The CDR3 nucleotides read TGCAGTGCTAGAGATTGGGGGGACACAGATACGCAGTATTTT.

The chain links TRBV2 to TRBJ2-1; D may be TRBD1 (7 bases). CDR3 length: 19 amino acids. From germline, CDR1 is SNHLY and CDR2 FYNNEI. V was trimmed by 3 bases and J by 3 bases, leaving 24 bases between them. The CDR3 reads CASSDSEGGFGGLYNEQFF. CDR3 nucleotide sequence: TGTGCCAGCAGTGACTCCGAAGGGGGCTTTGGGGGACTCTACAATGAGCAGTTCTTC.

This clonotype has only one observation. The chain links TRBV30 to TRBJ1-1, with no clear D. This CDR3 region has 13 residues. Germline V gives CDR1 GTSNPN, CDR2 SVGIG (reference sequence). V was shortened by 0 bases and J by 3 bases, with 8 bases between the two germline ends. The CDR3 region has the DNA TGTGCCTGGAGTGTACCGGGGTACACTGAAGCTTTCTTT. Translated: CAWSVPGYTEAFF.

In its sample, this clonotype was seen once. The chain employs TRBV30 and TRBJ2-5; tentatively, D is TRBD1 (6 bases). CDR3 length: 12 amino acids. The V end lost 3 bases, the J end lost 5 bases, and 10 bases lay between the germline ends. Germline V gene data show CDR1 as GTSNPN and CDR2 as SVGIG (reference sequence). The CDR3 loop reads CAWSRGWETQYF. The DNA of the CDR3 is TGTGCCTGGAGCAGGGGTTGGGAGACCCAGTACTTC.

V is TRBV18 and J is TRBJ1-1; 8 bases are a match to TRBD1. The CDR3 consists of 14 residues. Germline loops: CDR1 KGHSH, CDR2 LQKENI. V lost 3 bases and J lost 3; bases outside the gene matches: 3. The CDR3 loop reads CASSPTGADTEAFF. The CDR3 coding sequence is TGTGCCAGCTCACCGACAGGGGCCGACACTGAAGCTTTCTTT.

J is TRBJ2-2 and V is TRBV29-1; the D gene could be TRBD1 or TRBD2 (6 bases each). The CDR3 runs 16 residues. Looked up from germline, CDR1 is SQVTM and CDR2 is ANQGSEA. Trimming took off 6 bases at V and 5 bases at J, with 22 bases between the two ends. The chain's CDR3 is CSVLRGMGGETGELFF. The CDR3 DNA follows: TGCAGCGTCCTCCGCGGGATGGGGGGCGAAACCGGGGAGCTGTTTTTT.

V and J are TRBV5-1 and TRBJ2-1; 9 nucleotides match TRBD2. This CDR3 spans 12 amino acids. V trimming: 4 bases; J trimming: 10 bases; junction bases outside the gene matches: 3. Germline loops: CDR1 SGHRS, CDR2 YFSETQ. Here the CDR3 DNA reads TGCGCCAGCAGCCCCGGGACTAGCGAGCAGTTCTTC. This translates into CASSPGTSEQFF.

The chain employs TRBV7-9 and TRBJ2-5; TRBD2 might be the D (6 bases). The CDR3 is made up of 15 amino acids. Germline-derived CDR1 and CDR2 are SEHNR and FQNEAQ (reference sequence). The V gene lost 0 bases and the J gene lost 2 bases, with 10 bases spanning the gap. DNA of the CDR3: TGTGCCAGCAGCTTAGCCGGTAGCGGACAAGAGACCCAGTACTTC. This gives the protein CASSLAGSGQETQYF.